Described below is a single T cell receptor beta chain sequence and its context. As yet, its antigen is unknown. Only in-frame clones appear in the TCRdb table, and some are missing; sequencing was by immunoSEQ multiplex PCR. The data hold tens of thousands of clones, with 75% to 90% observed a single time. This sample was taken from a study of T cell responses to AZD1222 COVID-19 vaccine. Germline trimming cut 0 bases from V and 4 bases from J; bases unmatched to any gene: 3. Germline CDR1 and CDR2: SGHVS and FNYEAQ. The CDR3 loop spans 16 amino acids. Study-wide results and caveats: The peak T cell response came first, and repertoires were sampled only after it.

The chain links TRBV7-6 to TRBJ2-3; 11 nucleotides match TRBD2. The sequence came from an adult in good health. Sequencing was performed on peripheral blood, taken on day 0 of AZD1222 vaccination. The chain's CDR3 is CASSLASGRAPDTQYF. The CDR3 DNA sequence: TGTGCCAGCAGCTTAGCTAGCGGGAGGGCCCCAGATACGCAGTATTTT.